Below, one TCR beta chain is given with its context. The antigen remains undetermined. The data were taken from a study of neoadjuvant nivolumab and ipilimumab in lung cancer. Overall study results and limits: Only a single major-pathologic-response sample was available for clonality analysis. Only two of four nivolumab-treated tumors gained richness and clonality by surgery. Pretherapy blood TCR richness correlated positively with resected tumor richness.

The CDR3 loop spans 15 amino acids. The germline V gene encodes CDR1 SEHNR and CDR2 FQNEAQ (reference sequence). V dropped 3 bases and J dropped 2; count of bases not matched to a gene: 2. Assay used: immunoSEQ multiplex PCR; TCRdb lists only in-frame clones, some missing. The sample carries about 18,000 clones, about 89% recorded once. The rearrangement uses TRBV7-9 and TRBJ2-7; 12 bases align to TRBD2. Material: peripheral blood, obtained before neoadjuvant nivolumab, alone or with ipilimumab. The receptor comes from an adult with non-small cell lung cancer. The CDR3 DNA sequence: TGTGCCAGCAGCTTGACTAGCGGGGGAACCTACGAGCAGTACTTC. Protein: CASSLTSGGTYEQYF.